The rows below give T cell receptor beta chains drawn from one sample of a study of TIL therapy for anti-PD-1-resistant metastatic lung cancer. The assay was immunoSEQ multiplex PCR, and TCRdb's table has in-frame clones only and misses some. The table includes approximately 92,000 clones, about three fifths detected once. Material: tumor tissue, obtained at baseline. Receptor source: a person between 25 and 80 years old with non-small cell lung cancer. CDR3s leave out the opening cysteine and the closing phenylalanine or tryptophan.

TRBV5-4,TRBJ2-1,ASSSTGFHNEQF
TRBV5-5,TRBJ2-7,ASSLNYEQY
TRBV19,TRBJ2-1,ASRIQGQGYNEQF
TRBV28,TRBJ2-3,ASTTLGGSTDTQY
TRBV6-6,TRBJ1-4,ASSYPGATNEKLF
TRBV6-5,TRBJ2-3,ASRAGDTQY
TRBV3-1/TRBV3-2,TRBJ2-7,ASSQKLSSYEQY
TRBV9,TRBJ2-7,ASSVSGRPYEQY
TRBV5-5,TRBJ2-7,ASSLGALGYEQY
TRBV4-3,TRBJ2-6,ASSQQGGGANVLT
TRBV6-1,TRBJ2-1,ASSERLAGDYGGYEQF
TRBV2,TRBJ1-5,ASSESTSNQPQH
TRBV11-2,TRBJ2-1,ASSLSQDEQF
TRBV5-4,TRBJ2-1,ASSFSQAGGYSYNEQF
TRBV7-9,TRBJ2-7,ASSRAGGASYEQY
TRBV12-3/TRBV12-4,TRBJ2-2,ASRDGVTGELF
TRBV5-6,TRBJ1-4,ASSSYRGLGTNEKLF
TRBV5-1,TRBJ2-3,ASSLLARPDTQY
TRBV6-2/TRBV6-3,TRBJ2-7,ASSYGLAGVGEQY
TRBV5-1,TRBJ1-6,ASSIGDGRGHNSPLH
TRBV7-8,TRBJ1-2,ASSPAGGYYGYT
TRBV29-1,TRBJ2-1,SVSSGLYNEQF
TRBV18,TRBJ2-6,ASSPGTSGIFSGANVLT
TRBV6-2/TRBV6-3,TRBJ1-5,ASSWRDRPIRNQPQH
TRBV7-9,TRBJ2-7,ASSLASGTGRYEQY
TRBV7-9,TRBJ2-3,ASTPGGREGTDTQY
TRBV6-5,TRBJ2-5,ASSYEPYQETQY
TRBV5-6,TRBJ1-1,ASSLLGQTEAF
TRBV27,TRBJ2-7,ASSYRTGGYEQY
TRBV4-1,TRBJ1-2,ASSQHDGPNYGYT
TRBV5-5,TRBJ2-2,ASRPGQGMNTGELF
TRBV23-1,TRBJ2-3,ASSHATSGVPTCTDTQY
TRBV5-4,TRBJ2-3,ASSFASGRLDTQY
TRBV7-9,TRBJ1-2,ASSLAGATYHGYT
TRBV5-6,TRBJ2-1,ASSSGINNEQF
TRBV4-3,TRBJ2-1,ASSQDVTLAAYNEQF
TRBV27,TRBJ1-4,ASRTRLLTNEKLF
TRBV18,TRBJ1-3,ASSPAGSSGNTIY
TRBV24-1,TRBJ2-7,ATSDAGNPLDEQY
TRBV28,TRBJ2-7,ASIGGTGYYEQY
TRBV10-3,TRBJ2-6,AISPRPGQGARGANVLT
TRBV5-3,TRBJ2-1,ARSPPRSHGGGAYNEQF
TRBV29-1,TRBJ1-1,SVVSATTEAF
TRBV9,TRBJ2-3,ASSDQEDTQY